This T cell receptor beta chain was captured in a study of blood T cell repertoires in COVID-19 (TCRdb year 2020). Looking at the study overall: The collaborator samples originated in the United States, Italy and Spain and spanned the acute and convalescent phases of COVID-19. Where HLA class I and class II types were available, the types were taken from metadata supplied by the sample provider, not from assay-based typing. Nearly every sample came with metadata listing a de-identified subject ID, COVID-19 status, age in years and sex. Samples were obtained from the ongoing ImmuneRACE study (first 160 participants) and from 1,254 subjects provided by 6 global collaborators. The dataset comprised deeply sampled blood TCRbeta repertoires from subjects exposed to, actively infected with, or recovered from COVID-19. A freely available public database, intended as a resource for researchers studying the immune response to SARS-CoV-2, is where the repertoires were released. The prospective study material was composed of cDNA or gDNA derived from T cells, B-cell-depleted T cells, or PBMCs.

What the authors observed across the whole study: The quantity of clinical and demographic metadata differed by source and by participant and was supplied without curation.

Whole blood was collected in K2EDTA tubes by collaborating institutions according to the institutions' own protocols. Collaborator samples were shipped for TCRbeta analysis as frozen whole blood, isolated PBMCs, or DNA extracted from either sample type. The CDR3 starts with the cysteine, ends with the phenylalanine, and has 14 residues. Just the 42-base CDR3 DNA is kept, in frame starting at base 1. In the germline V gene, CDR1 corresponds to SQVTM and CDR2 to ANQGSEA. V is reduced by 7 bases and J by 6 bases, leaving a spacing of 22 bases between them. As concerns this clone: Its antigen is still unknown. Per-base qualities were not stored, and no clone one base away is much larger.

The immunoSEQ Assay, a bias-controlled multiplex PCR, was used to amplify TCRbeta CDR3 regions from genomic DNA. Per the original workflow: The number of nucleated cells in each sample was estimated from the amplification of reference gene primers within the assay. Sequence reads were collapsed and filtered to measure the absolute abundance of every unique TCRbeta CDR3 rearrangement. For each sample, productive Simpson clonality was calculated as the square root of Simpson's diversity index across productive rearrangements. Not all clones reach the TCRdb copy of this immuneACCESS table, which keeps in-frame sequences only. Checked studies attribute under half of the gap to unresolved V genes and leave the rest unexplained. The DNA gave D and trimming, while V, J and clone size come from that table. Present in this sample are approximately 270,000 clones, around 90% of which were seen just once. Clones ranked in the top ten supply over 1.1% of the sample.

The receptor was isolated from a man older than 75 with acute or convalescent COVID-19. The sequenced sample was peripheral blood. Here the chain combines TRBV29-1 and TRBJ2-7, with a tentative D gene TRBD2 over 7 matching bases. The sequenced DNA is TGCAGCGCCCAGGGGCGGGGGCGCGGCGGCGAGCAGTACTTC. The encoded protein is CSAQGRGRGGEQYF.